The rows below give T cell receptor beta chains drawn from one sample of a study of response to subunit inactivated influenza vaccine. Each CDR3 protein gets one entry after TCRdb re-called the RT-PCR reads with MiXCR. This table has 450,000 to 600,000 distinct CDR3 sequences, about 17% appearing once. The sequencing here drew on CD4+ T cells sorted from PBMCs, taken less than 30 months after vaccination. The receptors were gathered from a man between 50 and 75 years old who received an inactivated influenza vaccine. CDR3s include the opening cysteine and the closing phenylalanine or tryptophan. Each record gives: D gene, clone size, V gene, J gene, CDR3 protein, CDR3 DNA. A D gene is named only where the DNA matches it firmly. The size field is filled for only some rows; it gives once, few, many or a size class.

.	.	TRBV7-8	TRBJ1-1	CASSLSLETEAFF	TGTGCCAGCAGCCTGAGCTTGGAAACTGAAGCTTTCTTT
TRBD1	.	TRBV12-3/TRBV12-4	TRBJ2-2	CASTRTGVTGELFF	TGTGCCAGCACCCGGACAGGGGTCACCGGGGAGCTGTTTTTT
TRBD2	.	TRBV12-3/TRBV12-4	TRBJ2-7	CASSLAGAGVNEQYF	TGTGCCAGCAGTTTAGCAGGAGCGGGAGTGAACGAGCAGTACTTC
.	.	TRBV15	TRBJ1-2	CATSRPGVYGYTF	TGTGCCACCAGCAGGCCCGGGGTCTATGGCTACACCTTC
.	.	TRBV5-1	TRBJ2-1	CASSSSSRDEQFF	TGCGCCAGCAGCTCATCCTCTAGGGATGAGCAGTTCTTC
.	.	TRBV7-8	TRBJ2-7	CASSPKDFGDSYEQYF	TGTGCCAGCAGCCCAAAGGATTTTGGGGACTCCTACGAGCAGTACTTC
.	.	TRBV6-6	TRBJ2-1	CASSYDSDNEQFF	TGTGCCAGCAGTTACGACTCAGACAATGAGCAGTTCTTC
.	.	TRBV15	TRBJ2-3	CATSRDYAGASDTQYF	TGTGCCACCAGCAGAGATTACGCGGGGGCATCAGATACGCAGTATTTT
TRBD2	.	TRBV11-2	TRBJ2-3	CASSTRTGPSGGKDTQYF	TGTGCCAGCAGCACCCGAACGGGGCCTAGCGGGGGCAAAGATACGCAGTATTTT
.	.	TRBV5-4	TRBJ2-2	CASRRTGVDTGELFF	TGTGCCAGCAGACGCACAGGCGTAGATACCGGGGAGCTGTTTTTT
.	few	TRBV15	TRBJ2-1	CATSRQGSYNEQFF	TGTGCCACCAGCAGACAGGGGTCCTACAATGAGCAGTTCTTC
TRBD1	.	TRBV24-1	TRBJ2-2	CATSGQGYPGELFF	TGTGCCACCAGTGGACAGGGTTATCCCGGGGAGCTGTTTTTT
.	.	TRBV6-1	TRBJ2-5	CASSEAPTTQETQYF	TGTGCCAGCAGTGAAGCGCCTACCACCCAAGAGACCCAGTACTTC
.	few	TRBV10-3	TRBJ1-6	CAISGVSYNSPLHF	TGTGCCATCAGTGGGGTCAGCTATAATTCACCCCTCCACTTT
.	.	TRBV5-8	TRBJ1-5	CASSLGIPNQPQHF	TGTGCCAGCAGCTTGGGGATTCCCAATCAGCCCCAGCATTTT
.	.	TRBV7-9	TRBJ2-7	CASSFHEVAYEQYF	TGTGCCAGCAGCTTTCACGAGGTCGCCTACGAGCAGTACTTC
TRBD1	.	TRBV12-3/TRBV12-4	TRBJ2-7	CASSPDRASEQYF	TGTGCCAGCAGCCCGGACAGGGCCAGCGAGCAGTACTTC
.	.	TRBV4-1	TRBJ1-4	CASSQDGKLFF	TGCGCCAGCAGCCAAGATGGAAAACTGTTTTTT
.	many	TRBV11-2	TRBJ1-5	CASSLSAGQPQHF	TGTGCCAGCAGCTTATCGGCGGGCCAGCCCCAGCATTTT
.	few	TRBV13	TRBJ2-5	CASSLFGETQYF	TGTGCCAGCAGCTTATTTGGAGAGACCCAGTACTTC
.	few	TRBV12-3/TRBV12-4	TRBJ2-5	CASSLWASETQYF	TGTGCCAGCAGTCTATGGGCCTCGGAGACCCAGTACTTC
.	.	TRBV4-2	TRBJ2-3	CASSPSYTDTQYF	TGTGCCAGCAGCCCCAGTTACACAGATACGCAGTATTTT
TRBD2	few	TRBV20-1	TRBJ2-7	CSARSPGTSGSYEQYF	TGCAGTGCTAGAAGTCCCGGGACTAGTGGTTCCTACGAGCAGTACTTC
.	.	TRBV10-3	TRBJ1-1	CAISDYGGTEAFF	TGTGCCATCAGTGACTACGGGGGGACTGAAGCTTTCTTT
TRBD1	few	TRBV7-9	TRBJ1-4	CASSYGQGVANEKLFF	TGTGCCAGCAGCTATGGACAGGGGGTCGCCAATGAAAAACTGTTTTTT
.	few	TRBV20-1	TRBJ1-1	CSPGQPNTEAFF	TGCAGCCCGGGACAACCGAACACTGAAGCTTTCTTT
TRBD1	.	TRBV6-1	TRBJ2-7	CASTERGQRSSYEQYF	TGTGCCAGCACAGAACGGGGACAGAGGAGCTCCTACGAGCAGTACTTC
.	few	TRBV6-1	TRBJ2-1	CASRRDYYNEQFF	TGTGCCAGCAGGAGAGACTACTACAATGAGCAGTTCTTC
.	.	TRBV2	TRBJ2-7	CASSGIRGSREQYF	TGTGCCAGCAGTGGTATAAGGGGGAGTCGCGAGCAGTACTTC
.	.	TRBV6-1	TRBJ1-4	CASSEQGGANEKLFF	TGTGCCAGCAGTGAACAGGGTGGCGCTAATGAAAAACTGTTTTTT
.	many	TRBV10-3	TRBJ2-3	CAITDGASSTDTQYF	TGTGCCATCACGGACGGGGCTTCTAGCACAGATACGCAGTATTTT
TRBD2	.	TRBV20-1	TRBJ2-1	CSAQGTSGYNEQFF	TGCAGTGCTCAGGGGACTAGCGGCTACAATGAGCAGTTCTTC
.	few	TRBV2	TRBJ2-3	CASNEDSTDTQYF	TGTGCCAGCAATGAGGACAGCACAGATACGCAGTATTTT
TRBD2	few	TRBV20-1	TRBJ2-3	CSAREVAGGTRTDTQYF	TGCAGTGCTAGAGAGGTAGCGGGGGGAACGCGCACAGATACGCAGTATTTT
TRBD1	many	TRBV20-1	TRBJ2-3	CSAPQGRLDTQYF	TGCAGTGCTCCACAGGGGAGACTGGATACGCAGTATTTT
.	.	TRBV4-2	TRBJ1-4	CASSQETSYNEKLFF	TGTGCCAGCAGCCAAGAAACCAGCTATAATGAAAAACTGTTTTTT
TRBD1	.	TRBV9	TRBJ2-3	CASSVTTGQGGVDTQYF	TGTGCCAGCAGCGTCACCACGGGACAGGGGGGAGTGGATACGCAGTATTTT
TRBD2	many	TRBV20-1	TRBJ2-3	CSARAVGLAGFDTQYF	TGCAGTGCTAGAGCTGTCGGACTAGCGGGATTCGATACGCAGTATTTT
.	.	TRBV2	TRBJ2-1	CASSDRVFSYNEQFF	TGTGCCAGCAGTGACAGGGTCTTTTCCTACAATGAGCAGTTCTTC
.	.	TRBV7-7	TRBJ2-5	CASSLSGVQETQYF	TGTGCTAGCAGCTTATCCGGGGTCCAAGAGACCCAGTACTTC
TRBD2	few	TRBV5-1	TRBJ2-5	CASSLVAGGKETQYF	TGCGCCAGCAGCTTGGTTGCGGGAGGCAAAGAGACCCAGTACTTC
TRBD2	.	TRBV20-1	TRBJ2-1	CSASFLAGGYNEQFF	TGCAGTGCTAGCTTCCTAGCGGGGGGGTACAATGAGCAGTTCTTC
.	many	TRBV27	TRBJ1-6	CASTLSYNSPLHF	TGTGCCAGCACGTTATCCTATAATTCACCCCTCCACTTT
.	.	TRBV5-6	TRBJ2-3	CASSLIWDTDTQYF	TGTGCCAGCAGCTTGATATGGGACACAGATACGCAGTATTTT
.	many	TRBV2	TRBJ1-2	CASSAGQWGYTF	TGTGCCAGCAGCGCAGGACAGTGGGGCTACACCTTC
TRBD1	few	TRBV5-5	TRBJ2-5	CASSPGDRPTGETQYF	TGTGCCAGCAGCCCGGGGGACAGGCCTACGGGGGAGACCCAGTACTTC
.	once	TRBV20-1	TRBJ1-5	CSARVTGYPYSSNQPQHF	TGCAGTGCTAGGGTAACAGGGTACCCCTATAGTAGCAATCAGCCCCAGCATTTT
.	few	TRBV12-3/TRBV12-4	TRBJ1-1	CASSLASGANTEAFF	TGTGCCAGCAGTTTAGCGTCAGGGGCGAACACTGAAGCTTTCTTT
.	many	TRBV20-1	TRBJ2-3	CSARKQVRTDTQYF	TGCAGTGCTAGAAAACAGGTTCGGACAGATACGCAGTATTTT
.	.	TRBV5-1	TRBJ2-3	CASSLGRGADTQYF	TGCGCCAGCAGCTTGGGTCGCGGTGCAGATACGCAGTATTTT
TRBD2	.	TRBV4-2	TRBJ2-1	CASSPGLAGHNEQFF	TGTGCCAGCAGCCCGGGACTAGCGGGACACAATGAGCAGTTCTTC
.	.	TRBV5-1	TRBJ2-5	CASSWRGIRETQYF	TGCGCCAGCAGCTGGAGAGGTATCCGAGAGACCCAGTACTTC
TRBD1	few	TRBV7-2	TRBJ2-5	CASSLTRDRETQYF	TGTGCCAGCAGCTTAACCCGGGACAGGGAGACCCAGTACTTC
TRBD1	.	TRBV18	TRBJ2-4	CASSPEDRGWGKNIQYF	TGTGCCAGCTCACCTGAGGACAGGGGATGGGGCAAAAACATTCAGTACTTC
TRBD2	many	TRBV27	TRBJ2-5	CASGAGTRAETQYF	TGTGCCAGCGGGGCCGGGACTAGAGCAGAGACCCAGTACTTC
TRBD1	many	TRBV10-3	TRBJ2-3	CAIRGQEENYDTQYF	TGTGCCATCAGGGGACAGGAGGAGAATTATGATACGCAGTATTTT
TRBD1	few	TRBV12-3/TRBV12-4	TRBJ1-1	CASSLGQGAGNTEAFF	TGTGCCAGCAGTTTAGGACAGGGGGCGGGTAACACTGAAGCTTTCTTT